This TCR beta chain came from a study of siplizumab effects on memory and regulatory T cells. In germline, CDR1 is KGHSH, CDR2 LQKENI. V dropped 2 bases and J dropped 2 bases, with 6 bases sitting between them. This CDR3 has 13 residues. Of note for this clone: Other DNA sequences in the same sample also yield this CDR3.

Sequencing used immunoSEQ multiplex PCR; TCRdb keeps in-frame clones, though not all of them. The sample lists some 64,000 clones, around 80% occurring once. This TCR was sampled from a human donor in good health. The sequenced sample consisted of memory CD4+ T cells sorted from blood. This rearrangement joins TRBV18 to TRBJ1-1; no reliable D call. CDR3 nucleotides: TGTGCCAGCTCACCAAACAGAAACACTGAAGCTTTCTTT. Translation: CASSPNRNTEAFF. The variable domain in full, with the rest retrieved from reference TRBV18 and TRBJ1-1, is NAGVMQNPRHLVRRRGQEARLRCSPMKGHSHVYWYRQLPEEGLKFMVYLQKENIIDESGMPKERFSAEFPKEGPSILRIQQVVRGDSAAYFCASSPNRNTEAFFGQGTRLTVV.